The T cell receptor beta chain under discussion was sequenced for a study of a mutant IDH1 vaccine in newly diagnosed glioma. Study in general: Patients began vaccination 4-6 weeks after radiotherapy alone, or with temozolomide cycles. Earlier therapy was either radiotherapy, temozolomide, or both, and most got both. Treated patients comprised about 60% males and around 40% females, mean age approximately 37 years.

Regarding this clone: The antigen is unknown.

The sample's time point: week 35, safety follow-up. In the vaccine, a single dose held 300 ug of the mutant IDH1 20-mer peptide, along with topical imiquimod. V dropped 3 bases and J dropped 3; count of bases not matched to a gene: 5. Germline V gene lookup returns CDR1 MNHNS and CDR2 SASEGT. The CDR3 totals 15 residues. Repertoires were generated with immunoSEQ multiplex PCR, while TCRdb's copy carries only in-frame clones and drops some. The profile shows roughly 51,000 clones, around 85% of them singletons. The chain combines TRBV6-1 with TRBJ1-2; TRBD1 agrees at 9 bases. This sequence was found in a man aged 40-49 years with glioma. The sequences come from PBMCs, collected from a glioma patient whose treatment included an IDH1 peptide vaccine. CDR3 loop: CASSDSGQGDYGYTF. CDR3 bases: TGTGCCAGCAGTGACTCGGGACAGGGAGACTATGGCTACACCTTC.